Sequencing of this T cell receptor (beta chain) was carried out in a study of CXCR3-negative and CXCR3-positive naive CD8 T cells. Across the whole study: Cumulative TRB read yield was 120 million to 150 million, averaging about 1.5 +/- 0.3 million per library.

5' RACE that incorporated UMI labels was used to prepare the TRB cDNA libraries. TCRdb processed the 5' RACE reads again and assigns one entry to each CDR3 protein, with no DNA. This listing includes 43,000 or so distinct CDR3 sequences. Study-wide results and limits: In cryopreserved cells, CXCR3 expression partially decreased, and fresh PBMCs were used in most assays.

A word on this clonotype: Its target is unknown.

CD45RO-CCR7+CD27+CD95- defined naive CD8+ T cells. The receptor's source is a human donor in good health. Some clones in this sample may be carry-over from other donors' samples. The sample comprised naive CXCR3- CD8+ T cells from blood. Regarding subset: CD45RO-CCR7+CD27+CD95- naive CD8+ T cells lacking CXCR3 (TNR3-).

The CDR3 spells CSARGDREYEQYF. The rearrangement links TRBV20-1 to TRBJ2-7; TCRdb's D call, TRBD1, is unchecked because there is no DNA. The germline V gene encodes CDR1 DFQATT and CDR2 SNEGSKA (reference sequence). The CDR3 is 13 residues long.